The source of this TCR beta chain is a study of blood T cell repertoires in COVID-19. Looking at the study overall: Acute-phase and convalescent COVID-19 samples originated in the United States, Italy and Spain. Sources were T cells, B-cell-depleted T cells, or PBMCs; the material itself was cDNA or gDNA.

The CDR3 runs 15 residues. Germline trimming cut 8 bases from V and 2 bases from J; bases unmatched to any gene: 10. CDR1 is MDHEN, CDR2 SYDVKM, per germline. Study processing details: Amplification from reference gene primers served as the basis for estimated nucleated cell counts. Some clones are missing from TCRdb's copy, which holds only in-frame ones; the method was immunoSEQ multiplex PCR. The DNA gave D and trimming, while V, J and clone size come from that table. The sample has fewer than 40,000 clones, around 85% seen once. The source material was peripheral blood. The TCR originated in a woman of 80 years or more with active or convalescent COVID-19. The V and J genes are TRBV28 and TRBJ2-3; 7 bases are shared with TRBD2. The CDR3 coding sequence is TGTGCCAGCGGACCCCGGGGGGAAAACACAGATACGCAGTATTTT. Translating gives CASGPRGENTDTQYF.